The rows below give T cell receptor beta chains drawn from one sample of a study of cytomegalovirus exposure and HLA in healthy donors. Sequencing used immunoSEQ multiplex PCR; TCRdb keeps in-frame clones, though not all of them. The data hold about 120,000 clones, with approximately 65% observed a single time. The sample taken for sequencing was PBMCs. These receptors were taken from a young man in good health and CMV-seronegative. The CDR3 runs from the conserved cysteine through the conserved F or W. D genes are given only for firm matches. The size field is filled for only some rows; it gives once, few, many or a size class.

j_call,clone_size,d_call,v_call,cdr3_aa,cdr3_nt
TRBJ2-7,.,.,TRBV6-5,CASSQGNSYEQYF,TGTGCCAGCAGTCAGGGTAACTCCTACGAGCAGTACTTC
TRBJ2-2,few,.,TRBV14,CASSPRGFANTGELFF,TGTGCCAGCAGCCCCCGGGGGTTCGCGAACACCGGGGAGCTGTTTTTT
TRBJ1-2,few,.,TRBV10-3,CAISESPRNYGYTF,TGTGCCATCAGTGAGTCCCCCAGGAACTATGGCTACACCTTC
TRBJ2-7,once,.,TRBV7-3,CASSSITGTSRGTIYEQYF,TGTGCCAGCAGCTCTATTACGGGGACCTCTAGGGGGACGATCTACGAGCAGTACTTC
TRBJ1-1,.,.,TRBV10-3,CAISAARTPGGTEAFF,TGTGCCATCAGTGCCGCTCGGACGCCGGGAGGGACTGAAGCTTTCTTT
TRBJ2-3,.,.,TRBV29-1,CSAGGGITSTDTQYF,TGCAGCGCCGGAGGCGGAATCACAAGCACAGATACGCAGTATTTT
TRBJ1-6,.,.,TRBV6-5,CASSYLDKSGSPLHF,TGTGCCAGCAGTTACTTAGACAAGAGCGGTTCACCCCTCCACTTT
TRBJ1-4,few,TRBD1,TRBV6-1,CASRSRDSNEKLFF,TGTGCCAGCAGAAGCCGGGACAGTAATGAAAAACTGTTTTTT
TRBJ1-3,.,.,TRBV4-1,CASSQGGGTIYF,TGCGCCAGCAGCCAAGGGGGAGGAACCATATATTTT
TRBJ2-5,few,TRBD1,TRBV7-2,CAGTGVRDSFFPETQYF,TGTGCCGGGACCGGGGTTCGGGACAGCTTTTTTCCTGAGACCCAGTACTTC
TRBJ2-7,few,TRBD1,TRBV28,CASKRQGVEAYEQYF,TGTGCCAGCAAACGCCAGGGGGTTGAGGCCTACGAGCAGTACTTC
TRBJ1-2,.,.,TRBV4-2,CASSLPGIDWNYGYTF,TGTGCCAGCAGCCTTCCGGGGATCGACTGGAACTATGGCTACACCTTC
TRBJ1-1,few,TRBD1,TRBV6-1,CASLGTVNTEAFF,TGTGCCAGCCTCGGGACAGTCAACACTGAAGCTTTCTTT
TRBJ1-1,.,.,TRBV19,CASSIRSLNTEAFF,TGTGCCAGTAGTATAAGAAGCCTGAACACTGAAGCTTTCTTT
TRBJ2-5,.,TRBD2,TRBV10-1,CASSPATGGQSETQYF,TGCGCCAGCAGCCCCGCGACGGGGGGGCAAAGTGAGACCCAGTACTTC
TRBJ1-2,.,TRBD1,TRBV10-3,CAISDRGGYGYPF,TGTGCCATCAGCGACAGGGGAGGCTATGGCTACCCCTTC
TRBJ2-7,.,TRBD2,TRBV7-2,CASRLAGGPTYEQYF,TGTGCCAGCAGATTAGCGGGAGGGCCAACCTACGAGCAGTACTTC
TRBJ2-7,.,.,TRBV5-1,CASSLAVGGPVSYEQYF,TGCGCCAGCAGCTTGGCCGTGGGGGGGCCCGTTTCCTACGAGCAGTACTTC
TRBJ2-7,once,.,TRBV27,CASSLGGQGEQYF,TGTGCCAGCAGTTTGGGGGGGCAGGGGGAGCAGTACTTC
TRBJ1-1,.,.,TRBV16,CASSQLSGWFTEAFF,TGTGCCAGCAGCCAATTAAGCGGCTGGTTCACTGAAGCTTTCTTT
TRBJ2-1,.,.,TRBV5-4,CASSAVGTGSPFF,.
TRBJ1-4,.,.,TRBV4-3,CASSLTRGGSEKLFF,TGCGCCAGCAGCCTTACCCGAGGGGGAAGTGAAAAACTGTTTTTT
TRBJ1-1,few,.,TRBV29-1,CSVAHHPGNTEAFF,TGCAGCGTTGCTCATCACCCAGGGAACACTGAAGCTTTCTTT
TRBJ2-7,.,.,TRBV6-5,CASSYTGSYEQYF,TGTGCCAGCAGTTATACGGGATCCTACGAGCAGTACTTC
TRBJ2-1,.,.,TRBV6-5,CASSSFRGNEQFF,TGTGCCAGCAGTTCCTTTAGGGGTAATGAGCAGTTCTTC
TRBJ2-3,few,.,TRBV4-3,CASSQAIPTGPSDTQYF,TGCGCCAGCAGCCAAGCAATCCCAACAGGGCCCTCAGATACGCAGTATTTT